Each of the 13 T cell receptor beta chains below was sequenced from the same sample in a study of T cell responses to AZD1222 COVID-19 vaccine. The table came from immunoSEQ multiplex PCR; TCRdb's copy has only in-frame clones and leaves some out. This table has 95,000 to 110,000 clones, 86% appearing once. Sequenced here: peripheral blood, sampled 28 days after the second dose of the MenACWY control vaccine. The receptors were sampled from an adult who received the MenACWY meningococcal vaccine as a control.

The chain joins TRBV6-2 or TRBV6-3 to TRBJ1-2; 8 positions agree with TRBD1. Germline V gives CDR1 MNHEY, CDR2 SVGEGT. J lost 5 bases, V lost 4 bases, and 3 bases had no gene match. This CDR3 is 13 amino acids long. The chain's CDR3 is CASSWRQGYGYTF. The CDR3 DNA reads TGTGCCAGCAGTTGGAGACAGGGGTATGGCTACACCTTC.

The V call is TRBV9, the J call TRBJ2-1; 9 bases agree with TRBD1. There are 14 residues in the CDR3. Trimming took 3 bases from V and 4 from J; bases not matched to a gene: 2. Germline lookup yields CDR1 SGDLS and CDR2 YYNGEE. The CDR3 loop is CASSGGQGYNEQFF. The CDR3 nucleotides read TGTGCCAGCAGCGGGGGACAGGGTTACAATGAGCAGTTCTTC.

V usage is TRBV15 and J usage is TRBJ1-1; D is uncertain. Germline lookup yields CDR1 LNHNV and CDR2 YYDKDF (reference sequence). The ends were cut back, 0 bases at V and 11 bases at J, with 13 bases in the middle. This CDR3 has 13 residues. The CDR3 DNA sequence: TGTGCCACCAGCAGAGATGGGCAAAGTGGGGCTTTCTTT. As protein: CATSRDGQSGAFF.

The rearrangement links TRBV4-1 to TRBJ1-2; 7 positions match TRBD1. This CDR3 is 14 amino acids long. Trimming at V came to 3 bases and at J to 4 bases, leaving 5 bases not matched to a gene. Germline lookup yields CDR1 MGHRA and CDR2 YSYEKL. CDR3 sequence: CASSHWGQTYGYTF. The CDR3, as DNA: TGCGCCAGCAGCCACTGGGGACAGACCTATGGCTACACCTTC.

The chain has TRBV7-2 and TRBJ1-5; 10 positions agree with TRBD1. The CDR3 totals 15 residues. V shed 5 bases, J shed 4 bases, and the junction held 5 bases outside the gene matches. The V gene's germline CDR1 is SGHTA and CDR2 FQGNSA. The CDR3 nucleotides read TGTGCCAGCAGCCTATGGACAGGGGGAAATCAGCCCCAGCATTTT. Translation gives CASSLWTGGNQPQHF.

This clone was seen just once. The genes are TRBV4-1 and TRBJ2-1; TRBD2 agrees at 8 bases. The V gene's germline CDR1 is MGHRA and CDR2 YSYEKL. There are 16 residues in the CDR3. The V and J ends lost 2 bases and 8 bases, in that order; junction bases with no gene match: 11. The CDR3 DNA sequence: TGCGCCAGCAGCCAAAAGGTGGGACTAGGCCTCCATGAGCAGTTCTTC. Residues: CASSQKVGLGLHEQFF.

CDR3 bases: TGTGCCAGCAGCTCGACAGGCGCCCGGGGCGAGCAGTACTTC. Translation gives CASSSTGARGEQYF. The chain employs TRBV7-9 and TRBJ2-7, with a weak D call TRBD1 (6 bases). Trimming took off 4 bases at V and 6 bases at J, with 16 bases between the two ends. The CDR3 is 14 amino acids. Looked up from germline, CDR1 is SEHNR and CDR2 is FQNEAQ (reference sequence).

This sequence joins TRBV7-3 and TRBJ1-1; D call uncertain. The CDR3 extends over 13 amino acids. Looked up from germline, CDR1 is SGHTA and CDR2 is FQGTGA. V lost 1 base, J lost 8 bases, and 11 bases lay in between. CDR3 bases: TGTGCCAGCAGCTTAATACCGGGTGAGGAAGCTTTCTTT. Protein: CASSLIPGEEAFF.

The gene calls are TRBV7-9 and TRBJ1-2; TRBD1 matches at 12 bases. The CDR3 sequence is 16 residues long. Germline CDR1 is SEHNR and CDR2 is FQNEAQ (reference sequence). The trim removed 5 bases at V and 4 bases at J, leaving 8 bases unmatched. The DNA for the CDR3 is TGTGCCAGCAGCCCCGGGACAGGGGGCTCCTTCTATGGCTACACCTTC. Its protein product is CASSPGTGGSFYGYTF.

V gene TRBV19 combines with J gene TRBJ2-4; D gene ambiguous. V lost 2 bases to trimming and J lost 0 bases, with 14 bases between them. The CDR3 sequence is 17 residues long. In germline, CDR1 is LNHDA, CDR2 SQIVND (reference sequence). The CDR3 DNA sequence: TGTGCCAGTAGTATAATGGGCCAAGTCCTAGCCAAAAACATTCAGTACTTC. As protein: CASSIMGQVLAKNIQYF.

This chain links TRBV7-9 with TRBJ1-2, with D maybe TRBD1 (5 bases). Per germline, CDR1 SEHNR and CDR2 FQNEAQ (reference sequence). V was pared by 5 bases and J by 8 bases, with 12 bases between. The CDR3 is 12 residues long. CDR3 residues: CASSIGGDGYTF. CDR3 bases: TGTGCCAGCAGCATCGGGGGGGACGGCTACACCTTC.

This sequence joins TRBV21-1 and TRBJ1-3; the table assigns TRBD1, which was not confirmed against the DNA. TRBV21-1 constitutes a pseudogene. CDR3 length: 14 residues. CDR3 loop: CASSKGHSGNTIYF. CDR3 coding DNA: TGTGCCAGCAGCAAGGGACACTCTGGAAACACCATATATTTT.

This chain uses TRBV7-6 with TRBJ1-1; D gene uncertain. CDR1 and CDR2 (germline): SGHVS, FNYEAQ. V gave up 1 base and J gave up 8 bases, with 11 bases separating them. This CDR3 has 13 residues. The CDR3 DNA is TGTGCCAGCAGCTTAGGTATGGCAACCGAAGCTTTCTTT. Protein sequence: CASSLGMATEAFF.